This TCR beta chain was sequenced during a study of cytomegalovirus exposure and HLA in healthy donors. General study points: Confirmation in vitro established that three CMV-associated chains were specific for CMV antigens.

Some clones are missing from TCRdb's copy, which holds only in-frame ones; the method was immunoSEQ multiplex PCR. The sample holds about 150,000 clones, more than 85% seen once. A remark on this clone: Its antigen is not identified.

Germline CDR1 and CDR2: PRHDT and FYEKMQ (reference sequence). The CDR3 sequence is 13 residues long. The V segment lost 0 bases and the J segment 8 bases; nucleotides outside the gene matches: 3. The rearrangement joins TRBV13 to TRBJ1-2; TRBD1 aligns across 7 bases. Sequenced sample: PBMCs. This sequence originates from a man in his late teens or twenties in good health and CMV-seronegative. The CDR3, as DNA: TGTGCCAGCAGCTTAGGTTTAGGGGGCGGCTACACCTTC. It specifies CASSLGLGGGYTF. The variable domain in full, with the rest retrieved from reference TRBV13 and TRBJ1-2, is AAGVIQSPRHLIKEKRETATLKCYPIPRHDTVYWYQQGPGQDPQFLISFYEKMQSDKGSIPDRFSAQQFSDYHSELNMSSLELGDSALYFCASSLGLGGGYTFGSGTRLTVV.